Sequencing of this T cell receptor beta chain was carried out in a study of CD8 T cells in Susac syndrome. In the study overall: There were about 6 sequenced Susac syndrome patients with active disease and about 8 in remission.

CD8+ and CD4+ T cells circulating in blood were sequenced for TCR beta. Patients with Susac syndrome fulfilled recently defined diagnostic criteria for definite or probable disease. Note on this clonotype: Antigen unknown.

Germline V lookup: CDR1 MGHDK, CDR2 SYGVNS. The V end was cut by 8 bases, the J end by 3 bases, with 13 bases between. This CDR3 contains 13 residues. It was with random hexamers that about 0.45 to 1 ug RNA was reverse transcribed. TCRdb re-analysed the immunoSEQ multiplex PCR reads in MiXCR, keeping a single row per CDR3 protein. The data hold about 120,000 distinct CDR3 sequences, with approximately 96% observed a single time. Study-wide findings and caveats: Clonal expansion was absent from the CD4+ T cell repertoires in Susac syndrome.

The gene calls are TRBV25-1 and TRBJ1-2; D possibly corresponds to TRBD1 (6 bases). The clonotype comes from a human donor with Susac syndrome. Sequencing was done on a sample of CD4+ T cells from PBMCs. The CDR3 nucleotides are TGTGCCAGCTGGCGTGAGGGGGACTATGGCTACACCTTC. It codes for CASWREGDYGYTF.